The T cell receptor beta chain under discussion was sequenced for a study of blood T cell repertoires in COVID-19. Study summary: Samples representing acute and convalescent COVID-19 were sourced from the United States, Italy and Spain. PBMCs, B-cell-depleted T cells, or T cells provided the cDNA or gDNA that made up the material.

This CDR3 comprises 16 residues. V lost 0 bases to trimming and J lost 3 bases, with 14 bases between them. CDR1 and CDR2 (germline): LGHDT, YNNKEL (reference sequence). Original analysis: Amplifying reference gene primers gave estimates of nucleated cell counts. Assay: immunoSEQ multiplex PCR; the TCRdb copy retains only in-frame clones and omits some. For V, J and clone size, that table is used; D and trimming come from the DNA. The sample has roughly 81,000 clones, about 80% seen once. Sequencing was carried out using peripheral blood. This clonotype was sampled from a woman in her seventies with acute or convalescent COVID-19. This sequence joins TRBV3-1 (or the pseudogene TRBV3-2) and TRBJ1-1; a weak D match, TRBD1 (6 bases). CDR3 in amino acids: CASSQEGVGGDTEAFF. The CDR3 DNA reads as TGTGCCAGCAGCCAAGAGGGGGTTGGGGGCGACACTGAAGCTTTCTTT.